This T cell receptor (beta chain) was documented in a study of cytomegalovirus exposure and HLA in healthy donors. The PCR employed 60 Vbeta primers together with 13 Jbeta primers. Repertoires were generated with immunoSEQ multiplex PCR, while TCRdb's copy carries only in-frame clones and drops some. The repertoire includes fewer than 250,000 clones, roughly four fifths of them detected once, and 1.5% to 2% sits in the top ten. CDR1 LNHNV and CDR2 YYDKDF come from the germline V gene (reference sequence). The CDR3 is made up of 17 amino acids. Between the trimmed V and J ends, which lost 5 bases and 7 bases, there was a span of 21 bases.

The source is a man younger than 35 in good health and CMV-seronegative. This chain links TRBV15 with TRBJ1-6; TRBD1 is a possible D gene (5 bases). Material for sequencing was PBMCs. This chain's CDR3 is CATSPHGGPRGNSPLHF. The CDR3 DNA is TGTGCCACCAGCCCTCACGGGGGTCCTCGGGGGAATTCACCCCTCCACTTT.